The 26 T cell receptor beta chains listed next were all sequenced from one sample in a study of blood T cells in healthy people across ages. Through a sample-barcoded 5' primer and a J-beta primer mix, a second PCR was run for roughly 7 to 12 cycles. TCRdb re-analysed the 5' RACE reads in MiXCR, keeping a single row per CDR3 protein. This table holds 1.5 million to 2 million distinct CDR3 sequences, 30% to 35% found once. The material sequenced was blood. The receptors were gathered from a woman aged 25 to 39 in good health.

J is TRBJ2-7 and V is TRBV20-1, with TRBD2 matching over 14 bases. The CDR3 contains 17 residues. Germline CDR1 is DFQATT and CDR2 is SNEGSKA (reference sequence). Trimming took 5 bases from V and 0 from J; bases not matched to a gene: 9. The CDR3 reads CSARGTSGRISSYEQYF. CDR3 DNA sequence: TGCAGTGCTCGCGGGACTAGCGGGAGAATAAGCTCCTACGAGCAGTACTTC.

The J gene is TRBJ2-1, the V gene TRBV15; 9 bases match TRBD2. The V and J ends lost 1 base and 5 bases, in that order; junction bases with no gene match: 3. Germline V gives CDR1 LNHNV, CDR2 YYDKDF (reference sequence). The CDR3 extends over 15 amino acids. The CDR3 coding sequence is TGTGCCACCAGCAGAGCCAGCGGGAGGAACAATGAGCAGTTCTTC. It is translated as CATSRASGRNNEQFF.

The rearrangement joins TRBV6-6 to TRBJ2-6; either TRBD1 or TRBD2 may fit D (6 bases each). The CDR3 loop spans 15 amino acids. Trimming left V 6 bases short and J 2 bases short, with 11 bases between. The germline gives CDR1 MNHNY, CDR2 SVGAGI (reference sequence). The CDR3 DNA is TGTGCCAGCAGGGAGGGGGGAGCTGGGGCCAACGTCCTGACTTTC. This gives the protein CASREGGAGANVLTF.

The CDR3 here is CASSNEAQGRTDTQYF. The CDR3 coding sequence is TGTGCCAGCAGCAATGAGGCGCAGGGGCGAACAGATACGCAGTATTTT. The rearrangement uses TRBV21-1 and TRBJ2-3; the table names TRBD1, a call not compared with the DNA. TRBV21-1 corresponds to a pseudogene. This CDR3 region has 16 residues.

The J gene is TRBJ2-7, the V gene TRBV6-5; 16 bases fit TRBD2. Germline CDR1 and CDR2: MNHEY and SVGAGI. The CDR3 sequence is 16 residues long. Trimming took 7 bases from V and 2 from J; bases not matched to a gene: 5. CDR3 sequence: CASIGTSGGAPYEQYF. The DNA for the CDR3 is TGTGCCAGCATTGGGACTAGCGGGGGGGCCCCCTACGAGCAGTACTTC.

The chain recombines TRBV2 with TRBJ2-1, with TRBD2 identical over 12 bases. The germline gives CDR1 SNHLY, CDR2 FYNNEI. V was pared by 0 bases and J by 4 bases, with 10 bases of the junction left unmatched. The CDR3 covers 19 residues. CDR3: CASSEALGLAGPSYNEQFF. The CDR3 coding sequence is TGTGCCAGCAGTGAAGCCCTTGGACTAGCGGGACCTTCTTACAATGAGCAGTTCTTC.

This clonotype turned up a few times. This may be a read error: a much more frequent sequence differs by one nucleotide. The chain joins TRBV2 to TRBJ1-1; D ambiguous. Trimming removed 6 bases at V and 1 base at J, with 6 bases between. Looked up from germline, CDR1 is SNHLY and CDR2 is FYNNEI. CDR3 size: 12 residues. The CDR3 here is CASRWGNTEAFF. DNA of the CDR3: TGTGCCAGCAGGTGGGGGAACACTGAAGCTTTCTTT. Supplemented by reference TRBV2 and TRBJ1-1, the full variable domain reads EPEVTQTPSHQVTQMGQEVILRCVPISNHLYFYWYRQILGQKVEFLVSFYNNEISEKSEIFDDQFSVERPDGSNFTLKIRSTKLEDSAMYFCASRWGNTEAFFGQGTRLTVV.

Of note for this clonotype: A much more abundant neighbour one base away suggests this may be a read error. CDR3 in amino acids: CASSMEGRVYDEQFF. The CDR3, as DNA: TGTGCCAGCAGTATGGAGGGAAGGGTCTACGATGAGCAGTTCTTC. V usage is TRBV27 and J usage is TRBJ2-1; a weak D match, TRBD2 (6 bases). Germline lookup yields CDR1 MNHEY and CDR2 SMNVEV (reference sequence). The CDR3 sequence is 15 residues long.

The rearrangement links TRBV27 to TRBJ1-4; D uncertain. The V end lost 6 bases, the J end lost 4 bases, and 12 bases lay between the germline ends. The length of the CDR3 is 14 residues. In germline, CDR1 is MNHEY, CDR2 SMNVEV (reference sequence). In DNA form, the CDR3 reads TGTGCCAGCAGGACGGGAGGTCATAATGAAAAACTGTTTTTT. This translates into CASRTGGHNEKLFF.

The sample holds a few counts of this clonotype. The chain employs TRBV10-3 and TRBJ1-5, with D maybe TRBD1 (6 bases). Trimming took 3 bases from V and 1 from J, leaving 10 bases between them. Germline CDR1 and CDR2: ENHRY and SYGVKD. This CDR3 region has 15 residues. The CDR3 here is CAISDSGTSNQPQHF. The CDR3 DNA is TGTGCCATCAGTGACTCGGGGACAAGCAATCAGCCCCAGCATTTT.

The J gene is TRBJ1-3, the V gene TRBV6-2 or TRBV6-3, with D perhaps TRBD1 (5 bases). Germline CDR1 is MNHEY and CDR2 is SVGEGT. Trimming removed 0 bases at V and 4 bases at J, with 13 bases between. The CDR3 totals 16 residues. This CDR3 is CASSYSGGRFGNTIYF. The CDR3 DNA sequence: TGTGCCAGCAGTTACTCTGGGGGAAGATTCGGAAACACCATATATTTT.

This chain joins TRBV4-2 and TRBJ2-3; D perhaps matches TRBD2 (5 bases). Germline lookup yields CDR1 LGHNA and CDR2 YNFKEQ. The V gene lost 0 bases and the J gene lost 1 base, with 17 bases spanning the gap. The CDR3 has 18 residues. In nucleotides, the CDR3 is TGTGCCAGCAGCCAAGAGCCCTGGGGAGCGCCCGGCACAGATACGCAGTATTTT. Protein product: CASSQEPWGAPGTDTQYF.

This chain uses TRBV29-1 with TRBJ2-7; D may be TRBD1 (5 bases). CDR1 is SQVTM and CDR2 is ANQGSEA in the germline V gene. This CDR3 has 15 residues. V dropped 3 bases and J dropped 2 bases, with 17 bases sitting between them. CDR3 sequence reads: CSVDMQGRSTYEQYF. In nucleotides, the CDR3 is TGCAGCGTTGATATGCAGGGCCGTAGCACCTACGAGCAGTACTTC.

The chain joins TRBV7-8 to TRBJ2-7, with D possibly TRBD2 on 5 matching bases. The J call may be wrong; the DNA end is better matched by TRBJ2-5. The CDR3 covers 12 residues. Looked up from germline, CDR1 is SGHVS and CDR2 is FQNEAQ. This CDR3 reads CASSWELETQYF. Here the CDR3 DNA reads TGTGCCAGCAGCTGGGAGTTGGAGACCCAGTACTTC.

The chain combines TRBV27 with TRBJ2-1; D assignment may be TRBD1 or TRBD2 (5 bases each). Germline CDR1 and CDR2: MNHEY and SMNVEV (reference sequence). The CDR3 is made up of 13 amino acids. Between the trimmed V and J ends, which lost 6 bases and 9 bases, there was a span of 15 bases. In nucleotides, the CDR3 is TGTGCCAGCAGGATAAGCAGTGGGGGTGAGCAGTTCTTC. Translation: CASRISSGGEQFF.

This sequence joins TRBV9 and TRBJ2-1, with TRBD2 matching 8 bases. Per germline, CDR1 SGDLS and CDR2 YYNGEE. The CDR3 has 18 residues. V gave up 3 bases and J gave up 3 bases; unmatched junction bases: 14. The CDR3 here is CASSATLIEGLDYNEQFF. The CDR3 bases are TGTGCCAGCAGCGCTACATTAATCGAGGGACTAGACTACAATGAGCAGTTCTTC. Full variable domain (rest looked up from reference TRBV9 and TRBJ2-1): DSGVTQTPKHLITATGQRVTLRCSPRSGDLSVYWYQQSLDQGLQFLIQYYNGEERAKGNILERFSAQQFPDLHSELNLSSLELGDSALYFCASSATLIEGLDYNEQFFGPGTRLTVL.

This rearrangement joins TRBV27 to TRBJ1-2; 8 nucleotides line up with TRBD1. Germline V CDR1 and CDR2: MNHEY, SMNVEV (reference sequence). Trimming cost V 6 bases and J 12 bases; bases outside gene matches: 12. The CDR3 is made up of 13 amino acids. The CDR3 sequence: CASRPQGAIGHTF. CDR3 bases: TGTGCCAGCAGGCCTCAGGGGGCGATCGGCCACACCTTC.

The CDR3 DNA sequence: TGCAGTGCTAGAGCCCCAAGGCTAGCGGGTCATGAGCAGTTCTTC. Encoded protein: CSARAPRLAGHEQFF. This rearrangement joins TRBV20-1 to TRBJ2-1, with 8 bases matching TRBD2. The CDR3 contains 15 residues. The ends lost 1 base at V and 8 bases at J; junction bases unmatched: 10. CDR1 and CDR2 from the germline V gene are DFQATT and SNEGSKA (reference sequence).

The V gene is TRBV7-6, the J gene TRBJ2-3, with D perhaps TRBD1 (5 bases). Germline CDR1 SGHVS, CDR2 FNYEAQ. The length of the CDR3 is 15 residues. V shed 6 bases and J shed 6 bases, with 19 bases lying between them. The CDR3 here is CASSWGWGRSDTQYF. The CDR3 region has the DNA TGTGCCAGCAGTTGGGGCTGGGGAAGATCTGATACGCAGTATTTT. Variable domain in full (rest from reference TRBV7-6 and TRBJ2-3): GAGVSQSPRYKVTKRGQDVALRCDPISGHVSLYWYRQALGQGPEFLTYFNYEAQQDKSGLPNDRFSAERPEGSISTLTIQRTEQRDSAMYRCASSWGWGRSDTQYFGPGTRLTVL.

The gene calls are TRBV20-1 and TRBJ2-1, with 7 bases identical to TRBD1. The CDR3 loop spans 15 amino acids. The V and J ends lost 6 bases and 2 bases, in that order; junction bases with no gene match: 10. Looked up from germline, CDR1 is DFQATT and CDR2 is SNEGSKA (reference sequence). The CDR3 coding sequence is TGCAGTGCGCCGACAGGGCTACCCCCCTACAATGAGCAGTTCTTC. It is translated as CSAPTGLPPYNEQFF.

Here the CDR3 DNA reads TGTGCCAGCAGCTTAGTCGGGAATAGTCCCTACGAGCAGTACTTC. Encoded protein: CASSLVGNSPYEQYF. The V gene is TRBV11-2, the J gene TRBJ2-1; TRBD2 might be the D (5 bases). The tail of the sequence fits TRBJ2-7 better, so the J call may be wrong. The CDR3 has 15 residues. Germline values: CDR1 SGHAT, CDR2 FQNNGV.

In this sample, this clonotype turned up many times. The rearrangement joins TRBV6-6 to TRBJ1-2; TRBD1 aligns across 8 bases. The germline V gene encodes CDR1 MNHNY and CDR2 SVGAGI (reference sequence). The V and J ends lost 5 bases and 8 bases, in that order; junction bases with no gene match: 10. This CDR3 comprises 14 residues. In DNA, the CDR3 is TGTGCCAGCAGTCAGGGGGCCCAATCACGGGGCTACACCTTC. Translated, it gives CASSQGAQSRGYTF.

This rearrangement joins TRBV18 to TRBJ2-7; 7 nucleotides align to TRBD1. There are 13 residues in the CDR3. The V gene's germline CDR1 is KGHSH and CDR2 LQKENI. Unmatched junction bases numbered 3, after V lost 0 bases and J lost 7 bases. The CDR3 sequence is CASSPPHRGEQYF. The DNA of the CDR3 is TGTGCCAGCTCACCACCTCACAGGGGAGAGCAGTACTTC.

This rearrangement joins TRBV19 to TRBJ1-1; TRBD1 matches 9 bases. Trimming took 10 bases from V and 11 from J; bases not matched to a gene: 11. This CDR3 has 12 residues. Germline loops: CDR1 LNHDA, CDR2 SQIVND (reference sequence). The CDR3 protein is CATCDRGGCAFF. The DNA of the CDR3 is TGTGCCACCTGTGACAGGGGGGGATGTGCTTTCTTT.

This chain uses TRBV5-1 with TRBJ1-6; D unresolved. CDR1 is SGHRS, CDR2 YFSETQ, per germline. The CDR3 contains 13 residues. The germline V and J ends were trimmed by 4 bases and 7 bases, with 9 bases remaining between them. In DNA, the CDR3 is TGCGCCAGCAGCGGACCAGAGAATTCACCCCTCCACTTT. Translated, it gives CASSGPENSPLHF. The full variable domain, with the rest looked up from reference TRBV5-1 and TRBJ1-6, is KAGVTQTPRYLIKTRGQQVTLSCSPISGHRSVSWYQQTPGQGLQFLFEYFSETQRNKGNFPGRFSGRQFSNSRSEMNVSTLELGDSALYLCASSGPENSPLHFGNGTRLTVT.

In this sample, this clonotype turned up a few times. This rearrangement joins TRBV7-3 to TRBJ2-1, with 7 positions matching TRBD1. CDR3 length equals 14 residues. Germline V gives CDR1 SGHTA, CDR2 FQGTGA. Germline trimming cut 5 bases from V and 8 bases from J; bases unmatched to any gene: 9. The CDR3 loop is CASSRGQAGDEQFF. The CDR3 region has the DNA TGTGCCAGCAGCCGAGGACAGGCCGGGGATGAGCAGTTCTTC.